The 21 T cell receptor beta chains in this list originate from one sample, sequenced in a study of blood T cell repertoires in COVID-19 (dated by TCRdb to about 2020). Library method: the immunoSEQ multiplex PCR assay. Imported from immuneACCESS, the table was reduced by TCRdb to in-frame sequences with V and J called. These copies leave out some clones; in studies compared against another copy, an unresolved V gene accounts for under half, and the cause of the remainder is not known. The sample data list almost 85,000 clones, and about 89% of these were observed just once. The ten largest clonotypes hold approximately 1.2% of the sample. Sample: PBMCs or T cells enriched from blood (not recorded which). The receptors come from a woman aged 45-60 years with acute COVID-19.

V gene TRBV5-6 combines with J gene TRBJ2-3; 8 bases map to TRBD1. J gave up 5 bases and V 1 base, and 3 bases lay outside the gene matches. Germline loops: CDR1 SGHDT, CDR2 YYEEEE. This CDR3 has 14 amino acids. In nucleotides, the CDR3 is TGTGCCAGCAGCTTGCAGGGGGCTAAAGATACGCAGTATTTT. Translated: CASSLQGAKDTQYF.

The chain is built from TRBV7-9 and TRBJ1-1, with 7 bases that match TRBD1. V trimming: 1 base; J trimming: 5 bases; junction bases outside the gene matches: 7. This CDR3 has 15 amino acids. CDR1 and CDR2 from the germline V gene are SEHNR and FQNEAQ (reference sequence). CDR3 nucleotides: TGTGCCAGCAGCTTAGATGAGGGGGCAGTAACTGAAGCTTTCTTT. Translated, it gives CASSLDEGAVTEAFF.

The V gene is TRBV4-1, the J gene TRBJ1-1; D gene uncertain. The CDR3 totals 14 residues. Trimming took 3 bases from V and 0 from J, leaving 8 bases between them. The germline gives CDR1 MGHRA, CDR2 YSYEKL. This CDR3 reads CASSQDSVNTEAFF. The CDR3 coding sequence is TGCGCCAGCAGCCAGGACTCAGTGAACACTGAAGCTTTCTTT.

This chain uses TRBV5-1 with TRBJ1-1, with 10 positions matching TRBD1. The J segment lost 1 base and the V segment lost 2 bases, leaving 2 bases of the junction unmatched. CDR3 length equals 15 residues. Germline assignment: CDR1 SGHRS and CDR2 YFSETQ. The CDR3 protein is CASSLGDRGNTEAFF. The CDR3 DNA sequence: TGCGCCAGCAGCTTAGGGGACAGGGGGAACACTGAAGCTTTCTTT.

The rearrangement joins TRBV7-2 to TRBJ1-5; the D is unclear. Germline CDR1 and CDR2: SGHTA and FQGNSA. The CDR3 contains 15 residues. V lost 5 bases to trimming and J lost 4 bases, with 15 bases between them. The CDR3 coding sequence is TGTGCCAGCAGCGGCCTGGGGAGCGGTAATCAGCCCCAGCATTTT. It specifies CASSGLGSGNQPQHF.

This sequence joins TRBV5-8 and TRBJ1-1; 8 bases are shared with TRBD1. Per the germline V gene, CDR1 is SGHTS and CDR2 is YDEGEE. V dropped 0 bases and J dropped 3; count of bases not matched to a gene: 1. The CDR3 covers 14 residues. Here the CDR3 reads CASSLDRGDTEAFF. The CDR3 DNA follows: TGTGCCAGCAGCTTGGACAGGGGGGACACTGAAGCTTTCTTT.

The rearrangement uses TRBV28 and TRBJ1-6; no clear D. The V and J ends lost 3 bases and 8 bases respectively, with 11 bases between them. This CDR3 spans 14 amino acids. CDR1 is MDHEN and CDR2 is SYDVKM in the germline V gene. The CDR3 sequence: CASSLGQAHSPLHF. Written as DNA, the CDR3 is TGTGCCAGCAGTTTGGGCCAAGCTCATTCACCCCTCCACTTT.

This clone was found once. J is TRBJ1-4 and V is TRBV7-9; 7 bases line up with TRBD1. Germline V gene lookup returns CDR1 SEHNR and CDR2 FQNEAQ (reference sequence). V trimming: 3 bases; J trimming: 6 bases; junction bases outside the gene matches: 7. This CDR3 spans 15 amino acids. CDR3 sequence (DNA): TGTGCCAGCAGCTTTAACCAGGGGGGATATGAAAAACTGTTTTTT. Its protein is CASSFNQGGYEKLFF.

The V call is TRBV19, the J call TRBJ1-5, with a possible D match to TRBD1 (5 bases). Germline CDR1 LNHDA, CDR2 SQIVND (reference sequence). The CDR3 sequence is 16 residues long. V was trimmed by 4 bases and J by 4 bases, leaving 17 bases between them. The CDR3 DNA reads TGTGCCAGTAGTAAGCCCGGGGCGGGGGTGAATCAGCCCCAGCATTTT. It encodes CASSKPGAGVNQPQHF.

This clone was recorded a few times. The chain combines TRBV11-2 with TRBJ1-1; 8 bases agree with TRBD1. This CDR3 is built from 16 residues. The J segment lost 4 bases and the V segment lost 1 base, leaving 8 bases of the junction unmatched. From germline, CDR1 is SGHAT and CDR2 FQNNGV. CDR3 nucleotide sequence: TGTGCCAGCAGCTTAGTGTCTTTAGACAGGGGCACTGAAGCTTTCTTT. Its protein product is CASSLVSLDRGTEAFF.

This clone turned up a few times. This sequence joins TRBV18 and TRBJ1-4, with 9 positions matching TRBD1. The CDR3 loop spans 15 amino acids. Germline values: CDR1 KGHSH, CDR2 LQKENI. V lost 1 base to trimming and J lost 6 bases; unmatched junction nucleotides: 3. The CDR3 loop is CASSPQTGGDEKLFF. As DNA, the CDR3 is TGTGCCAGCTCACCACAGACAGGGGGAGATGAAAAACTGTTTTTT.

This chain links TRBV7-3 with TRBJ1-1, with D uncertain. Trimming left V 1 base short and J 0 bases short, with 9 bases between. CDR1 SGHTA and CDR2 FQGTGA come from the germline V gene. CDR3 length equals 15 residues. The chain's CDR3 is CASSLKPDLNTEAFF. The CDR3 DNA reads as TGTGCCAGCAGCTTAAAACCCGACTTGAACACTGAAGCTTTCTTT.

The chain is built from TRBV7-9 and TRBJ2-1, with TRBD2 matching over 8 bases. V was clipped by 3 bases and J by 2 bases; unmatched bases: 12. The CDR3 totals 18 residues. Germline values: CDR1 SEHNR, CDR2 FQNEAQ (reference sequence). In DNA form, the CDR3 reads TGTGCCAGCAGCTTCCAGGGTGGAGCGGGAGAGGCCTACAATGAGCAGTTCTTC. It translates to CASSFQGGAGEAYNEQFF. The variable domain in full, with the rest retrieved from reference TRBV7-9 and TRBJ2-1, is DTGVSQNPRHKITKRGQNVTFRCDPISEHNRLYWYRQTLGQGPEFLTYFQNEAQLEKSRLLSDRFSAERPKGSFSTLEIQRTEQGDSAMYLCASSFQGGAGEAYNEQFFGPGTRLTVL.

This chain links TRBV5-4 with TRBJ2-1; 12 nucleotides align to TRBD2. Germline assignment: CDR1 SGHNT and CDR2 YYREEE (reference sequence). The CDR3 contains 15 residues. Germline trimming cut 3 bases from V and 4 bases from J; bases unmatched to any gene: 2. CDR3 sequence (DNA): TGTGCCAGCAGCTCCGGACTAGCGGGGTACAATGAGCAGTTCTTC. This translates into CASSSGLAGYNEQFF.

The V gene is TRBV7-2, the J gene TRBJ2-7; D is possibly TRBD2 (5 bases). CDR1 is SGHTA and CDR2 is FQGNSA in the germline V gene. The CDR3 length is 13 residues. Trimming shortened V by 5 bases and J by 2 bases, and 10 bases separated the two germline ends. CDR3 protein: CASSRTGTYEQYF. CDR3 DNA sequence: TGTGCCAGCAGCCGGACGGGGACCTACGAGCAGTACTTC.

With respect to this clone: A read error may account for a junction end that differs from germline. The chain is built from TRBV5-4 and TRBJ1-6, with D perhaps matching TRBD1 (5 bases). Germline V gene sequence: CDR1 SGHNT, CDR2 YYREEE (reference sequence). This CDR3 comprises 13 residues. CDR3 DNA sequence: TGTGCCAGCACCTTGGAGGGGAATTCACCCCTCCACTTT. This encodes CASTLEGNSPLHF.

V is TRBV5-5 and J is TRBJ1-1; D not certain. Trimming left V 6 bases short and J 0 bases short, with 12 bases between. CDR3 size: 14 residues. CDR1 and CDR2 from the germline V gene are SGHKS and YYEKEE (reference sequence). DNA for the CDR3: TGTGCCAGCACCGCCGGGGTTATGAACACTGAAGCTTTCTTT. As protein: CASTAGVMNTEAFF.

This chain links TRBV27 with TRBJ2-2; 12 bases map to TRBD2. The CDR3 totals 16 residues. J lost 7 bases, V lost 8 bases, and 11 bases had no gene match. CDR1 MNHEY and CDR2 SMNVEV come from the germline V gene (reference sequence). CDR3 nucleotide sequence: TGTGCCAGCCGAACGACTAGCGGGAGAACAAACGGGGAGCTGTTTTTT. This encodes CASRTTSGRTNGELFF.

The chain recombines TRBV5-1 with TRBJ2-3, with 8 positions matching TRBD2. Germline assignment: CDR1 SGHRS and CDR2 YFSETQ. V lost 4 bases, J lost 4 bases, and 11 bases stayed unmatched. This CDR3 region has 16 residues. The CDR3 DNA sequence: TGCGCCAGCAGCAGCTCTCTGGCGGGAGGCGCAGATACGCAGTATTTT. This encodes CASSSSLAGGADTQYF.

The CDR3 is CASSQDFRTGSEQYF. The CDR3 nucleotides read TGTGCCAGCAGCCAAGATTTCCGGACAGGGAGCGAGCAGTACTTC. The chain carries TRBV4-2 and TRBJ2-7; 8 nucleotides agree with TRBD1. The CDR3 is made up of 15 amino acids. Germline V gene data show CDR1 as LGHNA and CDR2 as YNFKEQ. Trimming took 0 bases from V and 6 from J; bases not matched to a gene: 7.

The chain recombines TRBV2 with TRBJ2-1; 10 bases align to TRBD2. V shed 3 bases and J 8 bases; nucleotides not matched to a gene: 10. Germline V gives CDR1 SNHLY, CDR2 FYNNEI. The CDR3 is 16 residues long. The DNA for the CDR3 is TGTGCCAGCAGTGAGGGGCTAGCGGGAGAATTGGATGAGCAGTTCTTC. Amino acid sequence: CASSEGLAGELDEQFF.